Listed below are T cell receptor beta chains from one sample, sequenced in a study of T cell repertoires in cytomegalovirus infection. No antigen is known for these receptors. MiXCR was run by TCRdb on the reads, yielding one entry per CDR3 protein. Of hundreds of thousands of distinct CDR3 sequences in the sample, roughly a third were seen once. Sequenced material: cultured CD8+ T cells from PBMCs, taken from culture after CMV antigen stimulation. The origin of the receptors is a human donor in good health (CMV status not recorded). Some clones in this sample may be carry-over from other donors' samples. Both conserved end residues are part of each CDR3.

j_call v_call cdr3_aa
TRBJ2-1 TRBV12-3/TRBV12-4 CASSRLSYNEQFF
TRBJ1-1 TRBV6-5 CASSSQPIGVEAFF
TRBJ2-1 TRBV7-9 CASSPNSNYNEQFF
TRBJ1-1 TRBV19 CASRRRDRRMTHLENTEAFF
TRBJ2-2 TRBV12-3/TRBV12-4 CASSRGRTVNTGELFF
TRBJ2-2 TRBV4-2 CASSQGGVAGELFF
TRBJ1-1 TRBV5-5 CASSLDLLGIRAFF
TRBJ2-1 TRBV14 CASRTRTSGAWSSYNEQFF
TRBJ2-3 TRBV12-3/TRBV12-4 CASSFEGESTDTQYF
TRBJ1-1 TRBV5-1 CASSLYGTENTEAFF
TRBJ2-7 TRBV7-6 CASSFQSYEQYF
TRBJ2-7 TRBV4-2 CASSQIGQGGYEQYF
TRBJ2-5 TRBV7-2 CASSLKRRLAGGETQYF
TRBJ1-5 TRBV25-1 CASSERGRGGQPQHF
TRBJ2-3 TRBV14 CASSLLPGLAGGPRRFDTQYF
TRBJ2-1 TRBV4-1 CASSHRQGSRNEQFF
TRBJ2-3 TRBV6-2/TRBV6-3 CASSFIQGTRTDTQYF
TRBJ1-5 TRBV6-2/TRBV6-3 CASRRPTGGPQHF
TRBJ2-6 TRBV7-9 CASSLGAVSSGANVLTF
TRBJ2-1 TRBV28 CASSIASGGWNEQFF
TRBJ2-5 TRBV24-1 CATSDLEKETQYF
TRBJ2-5 TRBV12-5 CASGFLPGDRGLVETQYF
TRBJ1-6 TRBV15 CATSREGAHSPLRF
TRBJ2-4 TRBV20-1 CSATPFGEILGEYF
TRBJ2-5 TRBV6-1 CASSENLAGVNGETQYF
TRBJ2-7 TRBV4-1 CASSQERPGEYEQYF
TRBJ2-1 TRBV7-6 CASSLAGDSNEQFF
TRBJ1-1 TRBV10-3 CAISESLGRGYMNTEAFF
TRBJ1-1 TRBV4-1 CASSQVQEIAFEAFF
TRBJ2-7 TRBV7-9 CASSWQGDAYEQYF
TRBJ2-3 TRBV6-2/TRBV6-3 CASSYTRTDTQYF
TRBJ2-3 TRBV20-1 CSARDAGRVSDTQYF
TRBJ2-2 TRBV6-6 CASSGRDPITGELFF
TRBJ1-1 TRBV19 CASSSTRSTEAFF
TRBJ2-3 TRBV6-6 CASSYSILAGGTDTQYF
TRBJ2-5 TRBV28 CASSVAGEETQYF
TRBJ2-3 TRBV6-4 CASSEGWNQKNTQYF
TRBJ1-6 TRBV6-5 CASSPGQGVISPLHF
TRBJ1-2 TRBV7-8 CASSLYGKANYGYTF
TRBJ1-5 TRBV5-6 CASSLIGAGSNQPQHF
TRBJ1-1 TRBV4-1 CASSQETGGSTEAFF
TRBJ2-2 TRBV18 CASSTKRLNTGELFF